This TCR beta chain was sequenced in a study of T-cell memory formation after mild COVID-19. After removal of 3 bases from V and 7 bases from J, the junction contained 4 bases not matched to a gene. The CDR3 is 13 residues long. CDR1 is MNHNS and CDR2 is SASEGT in the germline V gene. The table lists this clonotype with a few counts. Employing constant-segment primers, 5'RACE generated TCR alpha and TCR beta cDNA libraries bearing sample barcodes and UMIs. TCRdb used MiXCR to reprocess the 5' RACE reads, holding one entry per CDR3 protein. The sample consists of approximately 260,000 distinct CDR3 sequences, roughly a sixth of them appearing once.

The rearrangement uses TRBV6-1 and TRBJ1-2; 8 bases align to TRBD1. The TCR was taken from a man younger than 30 who had mild COVID-19 (a few samples of this study predate the infection). Cell type and time point are not known. Sequenced sample: PBMCs or a T cell subset sorted from them (not recorded which). CDR3 amino acids: CASSEQGAGGYTF. The CDR3 DNA reads TGTGCCAGCAGTGAGCAGGGGGCGGGTGGCTACACCTTC.